This T cell receptor beta chain stems from a study of T cells in Graves' hyperthyroidism and ophthalmopathy. Study as a whole: Specimen type is peripheral blood, collected at initial diagnosis prior to any treatment. The study's findings and limits: Ophthalmopathy and stable hyperthyroidism were separated by a 13 V-J model.

RNA transcripts yielded amplified TCR beta CDR3 regions. The primer set for the first-round RT-PCR of the TCR CDR3 was HTBI. TCRdb fed the multiplex PCR reads into MiXCR, producing one record per CDR3 protein. The sample contains around 340,000 distinct CDR3 sequences, about a sixth of which appear only once. Concerning this clonotype itself: No antigen is known for it.

Isolation of PBMCs was performed on around 9.8 ml fresh peripheral blood. Trimming removed 4 bases from V and 7 bases from J; junction bases left unmatched: 1. Germline CDR1 MNHNS, CDR2 SASEGT. The CDR3 runs 14 residues. Input material: blood. This chain links TRBV6-1 with TRBJ2-2; 12 bases line up with TRBD2. The sequence came from a woman aged 35 to 49 with Graves' ophthalmopathy. The CDR3 protein is CASSVTSGGGELFF. The CDR3 nucleotides read TGTGCCAGCAGTGTGACTAGCGGGGGCGGGGAGCTGTTTTTT.